These T cell receptor beta chains were read from a single sample in a study of cytomegalovirus exposure and HLA in healthy donors. This table comes from immunoSEQ multiplex PCR, and its TCRdb copy is limited to in-frame clones, with some not included. The profile covers fewer than 250,000 clones, with 85% to 90% appearing a single time and about 1.2% taken by the ten largest. The sample was PBMCs. The receptor set was obtained from a man in his thirties or forties in good health and CMV-seronegative. The conserved cysteine and the conserved F or W are not part of the CDR3 here. The size of a clone is reported for some rows only, either as once, few or many, or as a class for expanded clones.

size	V	J	CDR3
NA	TRBV7-2	TRBJ1-1	ASSLKQDRLNEAF
NA	TRBV6-1	NA	ASSDLALGAYEQY
NA	TRBV2	TRBJ2-5	ASRTPRTSGGAAETQY
few	TRBV6-6	TRBJ1-3	ASSGRRNTIY
NA	TRBV2	TRBJ1-5	ALGGRGNQPQH
NA	TRBV28	TRBJ1-1	ASSRVRGTEAF
NA	TRBV5-1	TRBJ2-5	ASSLSFSGGAGGETQY
NA	TRBV15	TRBJ1-6	ATSRNTALNNSPLH
NA	TRBV19	TRBJ1-1	ASQFGGNTEAF
once	TRBV7-2	TRBJ2-4	ASSLGSTLGLTQY
once	TRBV5-6	TRBJ2-5	ASSAHLSGGETQY
NA	TRBV7-2	TRBJ2-2	ASSLRGNTGELF
NA	TRBV5-4	TRBJ1-2	ASSLGQVFDYGYT
once	TRBV7-9	TRBJ2-7	ASFRDRGLPY
NA	TRBV28	TRBJ1-6	ASNFRGDVSPLH
NA	TRBV7-6	TRBJ2-7	ASSQDRSTYEQY
NA	TRBV11-2	TRBJ2-5	ASTVSGAWETQY
NA	TRBV15	TRBJ2-2	ATSRRSEGLPGELF
NA	TRBV2	TRBJ1-2	ASSEDLANYGYT
NA	TRBV19	TRBJ2-2	ASSSLGGRGTGELF
NA	TRBV19	TRBJ1-1	ASSYAGMNTEAF
NA	TRBV28	TRBJ2-7	ASRFPSGYEQY
NA	TRBV19	TRBJ1-4	ALEQPREKLF
NA	TRBV10-3	TRBJ2-7	AISELQGTYEQY
NA	TRBV4-1	TRBJ1-1	ASSPPKTGREAF
NA	TRBV28	TRBJ1-1	ASPRTGAGTNTEAF
NA	TRBV28	TRBJ2-7	ASSLFGGPYEQY
once	TRBV6-5	TRBJ2-2	ASRARETTGELF
NA	TRBV9	TRBJ2-3	ASRAGGGTDTQY
NA	TRBV6-1	TRBJ1-6	ASSGAGTGVFRGPLH
NA	TRBV6-6	TRBJ2-7	ASSRQGGPYEQY
once	TRBV27	TRBJ1-2	ASSLSWRTGTGYT
NA	TRBV19	TRBJ1-1	ASKDRNTEAF
NA	TRBV4-2	TRBJ1-3	ASSRNDRGTGNTIY
NA	TRBV5-1	TRBJ1-4	ASSLGSMFSGEKLF
NA	TRBV5-6	TRBJ1-1	ASSAPQGARTEAF
NA	TRBV6-1	TRBJ2-5	ASSERGRGETQY
NA	TRBV7-9	TRBJ1-2	ASSSGGTGAANYGYT
NA	TRBV2	TRBJ1-2	ASVRDRGRYGYT
once	TRBV4-3	TRBJ2-4	ASSQTLLTGDIQY
NA	TRBV27	TRBJ2-2	ASSSRPLLAGRWGYGELF
NA	TRBV18	TRBJ2-3	ASSLAGTDTQY
NA	TRBV5-6	TRBJ2-7	ASSSVTQGGYEQY
once	TRBV12-5	TRBJ2-1	ASGHTGTSQSNEQF
once	TRBV5-1	TRBJ2-5	ASSLRGMAETQY
NA	TRBV4-2	TRBJ2-7	ASSQRTPYEQY
NA	TRBV5-4	TRBJ1-1	ASSHGTDYTEAF
NA	TRBV7-8	TRBJ2-5	ASSTSRTGGQY